The following is a T cell receptor beta chain sequence with its context. The target antigen is unknown. The data derive from a study of PD-1 blockade in classical Hodgkin lymphoma. Study results and caveats: Newly diagnosed patients reportedly had lower baseline TCR diversity than healthy donors.

Indicated time point: cycle 4 day 1 (C4D1), after more than five weeks of nivolumab. Every single patient, without exception, relapsed after autologous stem cell transplantation, and brentuximab vedotin exposure varied. The study recorded best responses of complete response, partial response or progressive disease. V lost 5 bases to trimming and J lost 5 bases; unmatched junction nucleotides: 7. The V gene's germline CDR1 is MNHNS and CDR2 SASEGT. This CDR3 region has 14 residues. Sequencing used immunoSEQ multiplex PCR; TCRdb keeps in-frame clones, though not all of them. The sample carries about 96,000 clones, roughly 91% recorded once.

This TCR derives from a human donor with classical Hodgkin lymphoma. The sample here was peripheral blood mononuclear cells (PBMCs), taken before the fourth cycle of nivolumab. V gene TRBV6-1 combines with J gene TRBJ2-7; 9 bases match TRBD1. The CDR3 loop is CASSPGQGFDEQYF. The CDR3 nucleotides read TGTGCCAGCAGTCCGGGACAGGGATTCGACGAGCAGTACTTC.